The present T cell receptor (beta chain) was sequenced within a study of radiation and T cells in renal cell carcinoma. As for this clone: Its antigen is unidentified.

Study results and caveats: In blood, top tumor clones expanded by 2 weeks, shrinking by 4.

As to time point: baseline pretreatment blood. Regarding treatment: 15 Gy SBRT to primary tumor, nephrectomy 4 weeks later. TCRdb's table, derived via immunoSEQ multiplex PCR, lists solely in-frame clones and lacks some. This table holds approximately 140,000 clones, approximately 90% found once. The receptor was derived from a woman aged 70 to 79 with renal cell carcinoma. Specimen: blood, collected from a patient whose treatment included radiotherapy and nephrectomy.

The CDR3 reads CATGNGGLGETQYF. CDR3 DNA sequence: TGTGCCACGGGAAATGGGGGTTTAGGAGAGACCCAGTACTTC. The chain uses TRBV10-3 and TRBJ2-5, with D perhaps assigned TRBD1 or TRBD2 (5 bases each). The germline V and J ends were trimmed by 10 bases and 4 bases, with 19 bases remaining between them. The CDR3 loop spans 14 amino acids. Germline CDR1 reads ENHRY; CDR2 reads SYGVKD.